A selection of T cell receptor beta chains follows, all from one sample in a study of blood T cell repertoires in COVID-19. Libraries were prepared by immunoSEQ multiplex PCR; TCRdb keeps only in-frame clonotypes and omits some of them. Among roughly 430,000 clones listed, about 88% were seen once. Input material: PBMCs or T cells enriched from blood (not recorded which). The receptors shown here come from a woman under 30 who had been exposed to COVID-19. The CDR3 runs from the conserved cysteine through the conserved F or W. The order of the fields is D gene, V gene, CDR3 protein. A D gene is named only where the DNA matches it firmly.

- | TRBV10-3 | CAISEGQFQPQHF
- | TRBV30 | CAWSSTYSRASIYEQYF
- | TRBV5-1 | CASSLYQMAGMSTEAFF
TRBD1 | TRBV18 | CASSPRNRQGAGELFF
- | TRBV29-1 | CSVEGVGGGYTF
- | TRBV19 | CASSRLRGEPQHF
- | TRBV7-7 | CASSLGGNPYNEQFF
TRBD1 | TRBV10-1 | CASTRQGIVYEQYF
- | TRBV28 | CASSLLIQPQHF
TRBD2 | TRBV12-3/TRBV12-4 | CASRGGVVHEQYF
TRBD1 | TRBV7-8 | CASSDKRGLSTEAFF
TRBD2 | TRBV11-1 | CASSRGLAGGTYEQYF
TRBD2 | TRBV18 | CASSPLTGLAGGGLGEQYF
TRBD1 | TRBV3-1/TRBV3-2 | CASSQVPGQGSGYGYTF
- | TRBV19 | CASKGGYEQYF
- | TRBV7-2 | CASSLDTSGQPQHF
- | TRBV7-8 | CASSFHREVYSNQPQHF
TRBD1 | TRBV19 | CASSTLTGGYTEAFF